This is a list of T cell receptor beta chains from one sample in a study of T cell changes during pregnancy in multiple sclerosis. Produced via immunoSEQ multiplex PCR; TCRdb's table is partial and in-frame only. This table has about 42,000 clones, approximately 90% appearing once. Here the sequenced sample was CD4+ T cells from peripheral blood mononuclear cells, taken after pregnancy. These receptor sequences come from a female donor with multiple sclerosis, enrolled in a pregnancy study. The CDR3 runs from the conserved cysteine through the conserved F or W. Fields, in order: D gene, clone size, J gene, V gene, CDR3 DNA, CDR3 protein. D genes are given only for firm matches. Clone size is not always given. Where it is, it says once, few, many or a class for expanded clones.

>.|.|TRBJ2-5|TRBV20-1
TGCAGTGCTAGATTCATGGAGACCCAGTACTTC
CSARFMETQYF
>TRBD1|.|TRBJ1-2|TRBV30
TGTGCCTGGAGCCGGGACAGGGGAAACTATGGCTACACCTTC
CAWSRDRGNYGYTF
>.|.|TRBJ2-6|TRBV6-5
TGTGCCAGCAGACATGACAGCTCTGGGGCCAACGTCCTGACTTTC
CASRHDSSGANVLTF
>.|.|TRBJ2-7|TRBV5-6
TGTGCCAGCAGCTTGACTATTCCTAGCTACGAGCAGTACTTC
CASSLTIPSYEQYF
>.|.|TRBJ1-2|TRBV7-2
TGTGCCAGCAGCTTAACGATAGGGACAACCCTAAGGGGCTACACCTTC
CASSLTIGTTLRGYTF
>.|.|TRBJ1-1|TRBV9
TGTGCCAGCAGCGTAGACCCCCACATGAACACTGAAGCTTTCTTT
CASSVDPHMNTEAFF
>.|.|TRBJ2-3|TRBV7-6
TGTGCCAGCAGCTTAAACAGGGATCCAGATACGCAGTATTTT
CASSLNRDPDTQYF
>TRBD2|.|TRBJ2-1|TRBV5-1
TGCGCCAGCAGCTTGGTACTAGCGGGGAACAATGAGCAGTTCTTC
CASSLVLAGNNEQFF
>.|.|TRBJ1-2|TRBV15
TGTGCCACCAGCACCCGACGGCGCGGGGGCCGAGCCCTATATGGCTACACCTTC
CATSTRRRGGRALYGYTF
>TRBD2|.|TRBJ2-7|TRBV4-1
TGCGCCAGCAGCCAAAAGGAAACCACTCCCAGCGGGGGGACCCCCTACGAGCAGTACTTC
CASSQKETTPSGGTPYEQYF
>TRBD1|.|TRBJ1-1|TRBV5-1
TGCGCCAGCAGCTTGGAAGGGACAGGGGCTTTCTTT
CASSLEGTGAFF
>TRBD1|.|TRBJ2-1|TRBV19
TGTGCCAGTCTAATGCAGGGGGCGGGATACAATGAGCAGTTCTTC
CASLMQGAGYNEQFF
>.|few|TRBJ1-1|TRBV29-1
TGCAGCGCCCAGAACACTGAAGCTTTCTTT
CSAQNTEAFF
>.|.|TRBJ2-2|TRBV7-3
TGTGCCAGCAGCTCCCGCCCCCAGGGCCTAACCGGGGAGCTGTTTTTT
CASSSRPQGLTGELFF
>.|.|TRBJ1-1|TRBV7-9
TGTGCCAGCAGCTTAGCGTGGGCCAACACTGAAGCTTTCTTT
CASSLAWANTEAFF
>TRBD1|few|TRBJ1-5|TRBV7-2
TGTGCCAGCAGCTTACTTGGCAGGGGGAGTCAGCCCCAGCATTTT
CASSLLGRGSQPQHF
>TRBD1|.|TRBJ1-1|TRBV6-5
TGTGCCAGCAGTCAACAGGGGAACGGGAACACTGAAGCTTTCTTT
CASSQQGNGNTEAFF
>TRBD2|.|TRBJ2-5|TRBV29-1
TGCAGCGTTGTCGGGGCGGGGGGTCCCCAAGAGACCCAGTACTTC
CSVVGAGGPQETQYF